The source of this T cell receptor (beta chain) is a study of cytomegalovirus exposure and HLA in healthy donors. Study results and caveats: TCR association rates varied by HLA locus in a later analysis, with DRB1 highest and HLA-C lowest.

Of note for this clone: Its matching antigen is unknown.

Primers included in the PCR were 60 Vbeta and 13 Jbeta primers. Profiling relied on immunoSEQ multiplex PCR, and the TCRdb table lists in-frame clones only, not all of them. This sample yields over 150,000 clones, of which around 90% are seen a single time; 0.8% to 1% belongs to the top ten. The CDR3 length is 13 residues. Germline assignment: CDR1 MNHEY and CDR2 SVGAGI. Trimming took 5 bases from V and 0 from J, leaving 7 bases between them. The specimen was PBMCs. The source of this sequence is a woman in her 30s in good health and CMV-seronegative. The chain employs TRBV6-5 and TRBJ1-1; D remains unclear. For the CDR3, the DNA is TGTGCCAGCAGTAACCAGATGAACACTGAAGCTTTCTTT. Protein: CASSNQMNTEAFF.